The 21 T cell receptor beta chains listed next were all sequenced from one sample in a study of vaccination and CD4 T cells after COVID-19. These TCRs are of unknown antigen specificity. Sequencing of cultured CD4+ T cell DNA used the Oncomine TCR Beta short-read assay. MiXCR, applied by TCRdb to the PCR reads, yields one record per CDR3 protein. Among under 20,000 distinct CDR3 sequences, around 40% were seen once, and the ten largest hold 20% to 30%. Stated treatment: roughly 10-day PBMC culture with coronavirus spike peptide pools or control peptides (ViraFEST assay). Sequences were derived from CD4+ T cells from blood, cultured in vitro, sampled before SARS-CoV-2 vaccination. The receptors here all came from a human donor who had recovered from COVID-19.

The V and J genes are TRBV11-1 and TRBJ1-2; unclear D gene. Trimming pared 5 bases from V and 1 base from J, leaving 5 bases between. Looked up from germline, CDR1 is SGHAT and CDR2 is FQDESV (reference sequence). The CDR3 is 12 residues long. The CDR3 bases are TGTGCCAGCAGCGCTGGTAACTATGGCTACACCTTC. Translating gives CASSAGNYGYTF.

The chain couples TRBV7-9 to TRBJ1-2; D gene ambiguous. V shed 3 bases and J shed 7 bases, with 12 bases lying between them. Germline assignment: CDR1 SEHNR and CDR2 FQNEAQ (reference sequence). The CDR3 has 13 residues. The CDR3 is CASSFRDNLGYTF. CDR3 bases: TGTGCCAGCAGCTTTCGAGACAATCTTGGCTACACCTTC. The variable domain in full, completed from reference TRBV7-9 and TRBJ1-2, reads DTGVSQNPRHKITKRGQNVTFRCDPISEHNRLYWYRQTLGQGPEFLTYFQNEAQLEKSRLLSDRFSAERPKGSFSTLEIQRTEQGDSAMYLCASSFRDNLGYTFGSGTRLTVV.

The V gene is TRBV7-2, the J gene TRBJ1-6; 8 nucleotides align to TRBD1. With 4 bases clipped from V and 6 bases from J, the junction kept 14 bases outside the gene matches. Germline CDR1 reads SGHTA; CDR2 reads FQGNSA. The CDR3 is 18 amino acids. The CDR3 loop is CASSSAIGQGVGNSPLHF. DNA for the CDR3: TGTGCCAGCAGCTCTGCTATAGGACAGGGCGTAGGTAATTCACCCCTCCACTTT.

The CDR3 DNA reads as TGTGCCAGCAGCTTAGGGAGGGGGGCTGAGACCCAGTACTTC. Translated, it gives CASSLGRGAETQYF. This sequence joins TRBV11-3 and TRBJ2-5; possibly TRBD1 or TRBD2 for D (6 bases each). V was cut by 1 base and J by 5 bases, with 11 bases left in between. From germline, CDR1 is SGHNT and CDR2 YENEEA. This CDR3 has 14 amino acids.

This clonotype is categorized as medium-sized. CDR3 amino acids: CASSLLRGTEAFF. The CDR3 DNA follows: TGTGCCAGCAGCTTATTAAGAGGGACTGAAGCTTTCTTT. The chain couples TRBV7-2 to TRBJ1-1; D gene uncertain. Trimming pared 2 bases from V and 5 bases from J, leaving 9 bases between. Germline V gene lookup returns CDR1 SGHTA and CDR2 FQGNSA. This CDR3 region has 13 residues.

This chain uses TRBV9 with TRBJ1-1; no reliable D call. Per germline, CDR1 SGDLS and CDR2 YYNGEE. V lost 0 bases and J 7 bases, leaving 13 bases between the germline ends. This CDR3 has 14 amino acids. The CDR3 region has the DNA TGTGCCAGCAGCGTAGGCGGCATAGCTGTTGAAGCTTTCTTT. It is translated as CASSVGGIAVEAFF.

This chain links TRBV20-1 with TRBJ2-1, with 10 bases identical to TRBD2. This CDR3 has 13 residues. Unmatched junction bases numbered 8, after V lost 7 bases and J lost 8 bases. Germline CDR1 is DFQATT and CDR2 is SNEGSKA (reference sequence). The CDR3 nucleotides read TGCAGTGTCCTAGCGGGAGTTACGGATGAGCAGTTCTTC. As protein: CSVLAGVTDEQFF.

This clonotype was detected only once. V and J are TRBV21-1 and TRBJ2-4. TRBV21-1 is given as a pseudogene. CDR3 length: 18 amino acids. CDR3 region: CASSKVFGATLAKNIQYF. In DNA form, the CDR3 reads TGTGCCAGCAGCAAAGTTTTTGGAGCCACCCTAGCCAAAAACATTCAGTACTTC.

This clonotype was counted a few times. The CDR3 nucleotides read TGTGCCAGCAGTTTAATAGGGGGCGGAAGCTATGGCTACACCTTC. It encodes CASSLIGGGSYGYTF. The gene calls are TRBV12-3 or TRBV12-4 and TRBJ1-2, with 7 bases fitting TRBD1. The CDR3 is 15 residues long. The V segment lost 2 bases and the J segment 4 bases; nucleotides outside the gene matches: 7.

This clonotype was picked up a small number of times. The genes are TRBV11-2 and TRBJ1-1; 7 nucleotides match TRBD1. V dropped 1 base and J dropped 4; count of bases not matched to a gene: 6. CDR3 length: 15 residues. Germline CDR1 and CDR2: SGHAT and FQNNGV. The DNA of the CDR3 is TGTGCCAGCAGCTTAGTTCAGGGGGTGGGCACTGAAGCTTTCTTT. It yields the protein CASSLVQGVGTEAFF.

V gene TRBV5-4 combines with J gene TRBJ1-2; D call uncertain. V lost 1 base and J 7 bases, leaving 14 bases between the germline ends. Germline V gene data show CDR1 as SGHNT and CDR2 as YYREEE (reference sequence). The CDR3 has 14 residues. The CDR3: CASSLRGDVPGYTF. The CDR3 DNA follows: TGTGCCAGCAGCTTGCGGGGTGATGTTCCTGGCTACACCTTC.

This clonotype appeared a few times. The V gene is TRBV2, the J gene TRBJ1-1, with D possibly matching TRBD1 (6 bases). CDR3 length: 16 residues. The germline V and J ends were trimmed by 6 bases and 0 bases, with 17 bases remaining between them. CDR1 is SNHLY, CDR2 FYNNEI, per germline. As DNA, the CDR3 is TGTGCCAGCAGGATGGCGACAGGACAAATGAACACTGAAGCTTTCTTT. Translation: CASRMATGQMNTEAFF. Looking up the rest from reference TRBV2 and TRBJ1-1 gives the full variable domain: EPEVTQTPSHQVTQMGQEVILRCVPISNHLYFYWYRQILGQKVEFLVSFYNNEISEKSEIFDDQFSVERPDGSNFTLKIRSTKLEDSAMYFCASRMATGQMNTEAFFGQGTRLTVV.

The CDR3 region has the DNA TGTGCCAGCAGTCGGGGATTCAATCAGCCCCAGCATTTT. Its translation: CASSRGFNQPQHF. The chain employs TRBV27 and TRBJ1-5; D gene unclear. V was cut by 5 bases and J by 3 bases, with 8 bases left in between. The CDR3 is made up of 13 amino acids. The germline gives CDR1 MNHEY, CDR2 SMNVEV (reference sequence).

Here the CDR3 reads CASSYAEGDPGEPQHF. Here the CDR3 DNA reads TGTGCCAGCAGTTACGCCGAAGGGGATCCAGGGGAGCCCCAGCATTTT. The chain has TRBV6-5 and TRBJ1-5, with a possible D match to TRBD1 (6 bases). The CDR3 has 16 amino acids. Trimming removed 2 bases at V and 8 bases at J, with 19 bases between. The germline gives CDR1 MNHEY, CDR2 SVGAGI.

The V gene is TRBV19, the J gene TRBJ1-5; D not resolved. The CDR3 covers 14 residues. Germline CDR1 LNHDA, CDR2 SQIVND (reference sequence). V was trimmed by 1 base and J by 7 bases, leaving 11 bases between them. The CDR3 protein is CASSIGGRGQPQHF. Written as DNA, the CDR3 is TGTGCCAGTAGTATAGGAGGGCGGGGACAGCCCCAGCATTTT.

The chain has TRBV2 and TRBJ2-1; D perhaps matches TRBD2 (8 bases). Germline CDR1 is SNHLY and CDR2 is FYNNEI. With 10 bases removed from V and 8 bases from J, the gap between germline ends came to 24 bases. The CDR3 contains 15 residues. The CDR3 is CATRGGGLVLHEQFF. Written as DNA, the CDR3 is TGTGCCACCAGGGGGGGGGGACTAGTCCTTCATGAGCAGTTCTTC.

There are a few counts of this clonotype. The chain has TRBV12-3 or TRBV12-4 and TRBJ1-2; 7 bases match TRBD1. Unmatched junction bases numbered 3, after V lost 1 base and J lost 7 bases. The CDR3 has 13 residues. The CDR3 is CASSLEGAGGYTF. Here the CDR3 DNA reads TGTGCCAGCAGTTTAGAGGGGGCAGGTGGCTACACCTTC.

This clonotype has only a few counts. The chain links TRBV19 to TRBJ2-7; the match to TRBD1 covers 8 bases. CDR3 length: 14 residues. Germline V gene data show CDR1 as LNHDA and CDR2 as SQIVND (reference sequence). The ends lost 3 bases at V and 2 bases at J; junction bases unmatched: 3. In DNA, the CDR3 is TGTGCCAGTAGTATCGGGACAGGAACCTACGAGCAGTACTTC. Amino acid sequence: CASSIGTGTYEQYF. Full variable domain (remainder filled in from reference TRBV19 and TRBJ2-7): DGGITQSPKYLFRKEGQNVTLSCEQNLNHDAMYWYRQDPGQGLRLIYYSQIVNDFQKGDIAEGYSVSREKKESFPLTVTSAQKNPTAFYLCASSIGTGTYEQYFGPGTRLTVT.

This chain connects TRBV19 to TRBJ1-5; 10 positions agree with TRBD1. Germline V gene lookup returns CDR1 LNHDA and CDR2 SQIVND (reference sequence). V trimming: 5 bases; J trimming: 7 bases; junction bases outside the gene matches: 8. The CDR3 totals 15 residues. The CDR3 region has the DNA TGTGCCAGTAGTCAGAGACAGGGGGCTCGGCAGCCCCAGCATTTT. It yields the protein CASSQRQGARQPQHF.

The chain joins TRBV2 to TRBJ2-7, with D perhaps matching TRBD2 (6 bases). This CDR3 has 15 amino acids. Trimming took off 7 bases at V and 4 bases at J, with 20 bases between the two ends. Germline lookup yields CDR1 SNHLY and CDR2 FYNNEI. The CDR3 sequence is CASKAEGRVGYEQYF. In nucleotides, the CDR3 is TGTGCCAGCAAGGCGGAGGGCAGGGTTGGGTACGAGCAGTACTTC.

The V call is TRBV12-3 or TRBV12-4, the J call TRBJ1-2, with D unclear. Trimming shortened V by 8 bases and J by 7 bases, and 14 bases separated the two germline ends. CDR3 length: 12 amino acids. CDR3 region: CASAGGRIGYTF. CDR3 sequence (DNA): TGTGCCAGCGCCGGTGGGCGGATTGGCTACACCTTC.